This T cell receptor (beta chain) was obtained from a study of cytomegalovirus exposure and HLA in healthy donors. Of note for this clone: What it binds is unknown. One end of the junction is discordant with germline, which a read error may explain.

Regarding the study as a whole: For cytomegalovirus status, the classifier reportedly gave diagnoses with high specificity and sensitivity. Most TCR beta V segments were productive about 90% or about 30% of the time in an earlier analysis.

Germline lookup yields CDR1 LGHNA and CDR2 YNFKEQ. CDR3 length: 12 amino acids. 60 Vbeta and 13 Jbeta primers were used in PCR. This table comes from immunoSEQ multiplex PCR, and its TCRdb copy is limited to in-frame clones, with some not included. This sample has 110,000 to 150,000 clones, with 60% to 85% found just once. Sequenced input: PBMCs. The chain uses TRBV4-2 and TRBJ1-2; TRBD1 agrees at 7 bases. This receptor was identified in a male donor in good health and CMV-seronegative. The CDR3 DNA reads as TGTGCCAGCAGCCAAAGACAGGGTGGCTACCCCTTC. Amino acids: CASSQRQGGYPF.